This T cell receptor beta chain was recorded in a study of T cells in Graves' hyperthyroidism and ophthalmopathy. This clonotype was detected a few times. Amplified TCR beta CDR3 regions derived from RNA transcripts. Researchers ran a first-round RT-PCR on the TCR CDR3 using the HTBI primer set. TCRdb reprocessed the multiplex PCR reads via MiXCR and lists one record per CDR3 protein. This sample yields 490,000 or so distinct CDR3 sequences, of which about 20% are seen a single time; less than 55% belongs to the top ten. Germline CDR1 MNHNY, CDR2 SVGAGI (reference sequence). V was trimmed by 0 bases and J by 6 bases, leaving 15 bases between them. The CDR3 has 17 amino acids.

The chain is built from TRBV6-6 and TRBJ1-6; no clear D. The clonotype comes from a man aged 40-49 years with Graves' ophthalmopathy. The specimen sequenced was blood. CDR3 amino acids: CASSYSSQRNSNSPLHF. The CDR3 nucleotides read TGTGCCAGCAGTTACTCCTCCCAACGGAATAGTAATTCACCCCTCCACTTT.